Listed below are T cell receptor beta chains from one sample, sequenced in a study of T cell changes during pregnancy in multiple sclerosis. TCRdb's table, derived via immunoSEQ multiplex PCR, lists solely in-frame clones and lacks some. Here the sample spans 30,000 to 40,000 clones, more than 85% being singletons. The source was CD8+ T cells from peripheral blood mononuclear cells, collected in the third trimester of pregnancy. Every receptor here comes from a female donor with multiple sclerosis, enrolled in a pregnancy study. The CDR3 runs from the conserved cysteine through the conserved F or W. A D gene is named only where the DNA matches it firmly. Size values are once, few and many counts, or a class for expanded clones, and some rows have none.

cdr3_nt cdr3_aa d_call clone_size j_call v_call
TGTGCCAGCAGTTTATGGGCGGGGGTTGGGGCTGAAGCTTTCTTT CASSLWAGVGAEAFF NA NA TRBJ1-1 TRBV27
TGCGCCAGCAGCCCTCCCTCCAGCACAGATACGCAGTATTTT CASSPPSSTDTQYF NA NA TRBJ2-3 TRBV5-1
TGTGCCAGCAGCGAAAGAGGGGGGGATATGAACACTGAAGCTTTCTTT CASSERGGDMNTEAFF NA NA TRBJ1-1 TRBV2
TGCAGCACGGCGGGACTAGCGGGTTACAATGAGCAGTTCTTC CSTAGLAGYNEQFF TRBD2 NA TRBJ2-1 TRBV29-1
TGTGCCAGCAGCCCCGGGGACAGCGATCAGCCCCAGCATTTT CASSPGDSDQPQHF TRBD1 NA TRBJ1-5 TRBV9
TGTGCCAGCAAAATGGTGGCAGGGGTTTATTTCGTTGACACCGGGGAGCTGTTTTTT CASKMVAGVYFVDTGELFF NA NA TRBJ2-2 TRBV2
TGTGCCAGCAGCGAAAGGGACAGGTATACTACTAACTATGGCTACACCTTC CASSERDRYTTNYGYTF TRBD1 once TRBJ1-2 TRBV5-6
TGCGCCAGCAGCCAAGGACTAAACCAAGAGACCCAGTACTTC CASSQGLNQETQYF NA NA TRBJ2-5 TRBV4-1
TGTGCCAGCAGTGAGAATTGGAGCTCCTATAATTCACCCCTCCACTTT CASSENWSSYNSPLHF NA once TRBJ1-6 TRBV2
TGTGCCATAAGGACAGGGGCCGAATTTAGCGAAGCTTTCTTT CAIRTGAEFSEAFF TRBD1 NA TRBJ1-1 TRBV10-3
TGTGCCAGCAGTCGGGGACTACTCTACAATGAGCAGTTCTTC CASSRGLLYNEQFF TRBD2 NA TRBJ2-1 TRBV27
TGTGCCAGCAGCGAGCGGACAGGGAACCTCCAAGGCTACACCTTC CASSERTGNLQGYTF TRBD1 NA TRBJ1-2 TRBV7-2
TGTGCCAGCAGCCCCGGGTTGGGCACTGAAGCTTTCTTT CASSPGLGTEAFF NA NA TRBJ1-1 TRBV7-3
TGTGCCAGCAGCGTAGGGGGTAGCGGGGGGAATGAGCAGTTCTTC CASSVGGSGGNEQFF TRBD2 NA TRBJ2-1 TRBV9
TGTGCCAGCAGCTTGGGGAGAAGTGAGCAGTTCTTC CASSLGRSEQFF NA NA TRBJ2-1 TRBV5-6
TGTGCCAGCTCCTACCGGGGGACAGAAGAGACCCAGTACTTC CASSYRGTEETQYF NA NA TRBJ2-5 TRBV2
TGTGCCAGCAGCTTAGCGGTCCGGGGTGTGCGGAACACTGAAGCTTTCTTT CASSLAVRGVRNTEAFF NA NA TRBJ1-1 TRBV7-6
TGTGCCAGCAGTGAAGGACCCGGGACAGGGAGTTCCGAGCAGTACTTC CASSEGPGTGSSEQYF TRBD1 medium-sized TRBJ2-7 TRBV6-1
TGTGCCAGCAGCGTAGGGGCTACTGAAGCTTTCTTT CASSVGATEAFF NA few TRBJ1-1 TRBV9
TGTGCCAGCAGTGAAGACTGGACAGGGGGCGCGCCCCTCCACTTT CASSEDWTGGAPLHF TRBD1 NA TRBJ1-6 TRBV6-1
TGTGCCAGCTCACAGGGGGCGGTGAACACTGAAGCTTTCTTT CASSQGAVNTEAFF TRBD1 NA TRBJ1-1 TRBV18
TGTGCCAGCAGTCCCCGGGACAACTCCTACGAGCAGTACTTC CASSPRDNSYEQYF NA NA TRBJ2-7 TRBV6-1
TGTGCCAGCAGCTTAGAGGGGACAGGGTTCTACGAGCAGTACTTC CASSLEGTGFYEQYF TRBD1 NA TRBJ2-7 TRBV7-9
TGTGCCAGCAGCCACGGACAGACTGAGCAGTTCTTC CASSHGQTEQFF NA NA TRBJ2-1 TRBV7-6
TGTGCCAGCAGCTTAATGGAAACAGGGGCCTACGAGCAGTACTTC CASSLMETGAYEQYF TRBD1 NA TRBJ2-7 TRBV7-9
TGTGCCAGCTCACCAACTATTATCATCGAGGAGACCCAGTACTTC CASSPTIIIEETQYF NA NA TRBJ2-5 TRBV18
TGTGCCAGCAGCTTAGATCTGTTGGGGGCGACTAATTCACCCCTCCACTTT CASSLDLLGATNSPLHF NA NA TRBJ1-6 TRBV11-2
TGTGCCAGCAGCGACTCCGGGACAGGGGTGTTTATCGGCTACACCTTC CASSDSGTGVFIGYTF TRBD1 NA TRBJ1-2 TRBV7-9
TGTGCCAGCAGCGCGAGGACAGGGTGGAATGAGCAGTTCTTC CASSARTGWNEQFF TRBD1 NA TRBJ2-1 TRBV9
TGTGCCAGCAGTTGGGCCACATCGGGATCCTACGAGCAGTACTTC CASSWATSGSYEQYF NA NA TRBJ2-7 TRBV6-5
TGTGCCAGCAGCTTAAGTATGGGGGGAATCCGCTACGAGCAGTACTTC CASSLSMGGIRYEQYF NA NA TRBJ2-7 TRBV7-9
TGTGCCAGCAGCTTGGGGAGCGGGGCATCCTACAATGAGCAGTTCTTC CASSLGSGASYNEQFF TRBD2 NA TRBJ2-1 TRBV5-6
TGTGCCAGCAGCCTCTTCGGACAGACGAACACTGAAGCTTTCTTT CASSLFGQTNTEAFF NA once TRBJ1-1 TRBV7-2
TGTGCCAGCAGCCAGTCTCTAGCGGGGCGCACAGATACGCAGTATTTT CASSQSLAGRTDTQYF TRBD2 NA TRBJ2-3 TRBV7-2